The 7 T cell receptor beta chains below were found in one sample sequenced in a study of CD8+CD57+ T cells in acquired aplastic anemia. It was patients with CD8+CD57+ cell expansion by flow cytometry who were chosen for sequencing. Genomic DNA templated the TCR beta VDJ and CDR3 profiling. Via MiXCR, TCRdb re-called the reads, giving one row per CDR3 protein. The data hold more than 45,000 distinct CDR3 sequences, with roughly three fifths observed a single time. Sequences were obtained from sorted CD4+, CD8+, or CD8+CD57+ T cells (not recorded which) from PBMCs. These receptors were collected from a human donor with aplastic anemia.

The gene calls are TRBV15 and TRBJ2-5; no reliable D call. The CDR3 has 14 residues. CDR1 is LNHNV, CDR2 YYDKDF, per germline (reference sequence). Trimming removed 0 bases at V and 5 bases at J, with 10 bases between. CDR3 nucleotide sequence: TGTGCCACCAGCAGAGATCTAGGTCAGGAGACCCAGTACTTC. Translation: CATSRDLGQETQYF.

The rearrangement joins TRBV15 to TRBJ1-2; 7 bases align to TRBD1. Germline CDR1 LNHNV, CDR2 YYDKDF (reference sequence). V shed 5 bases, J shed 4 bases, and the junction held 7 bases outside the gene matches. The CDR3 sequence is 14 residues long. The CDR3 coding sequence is TGTGCCACCAGCCAGGACAGGTCGATCTATGGCTACACCTTC. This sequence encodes CATSQDRSIYGYTF.

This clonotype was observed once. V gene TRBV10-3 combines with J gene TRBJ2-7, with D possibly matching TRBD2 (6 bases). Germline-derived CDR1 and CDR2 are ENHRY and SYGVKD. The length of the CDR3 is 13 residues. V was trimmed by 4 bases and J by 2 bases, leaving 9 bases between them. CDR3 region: CAISGEDPYEQYF. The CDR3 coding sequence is TGTGCCATCAGTGGGGAGGACCCCTACGAGCAGTACTTC.

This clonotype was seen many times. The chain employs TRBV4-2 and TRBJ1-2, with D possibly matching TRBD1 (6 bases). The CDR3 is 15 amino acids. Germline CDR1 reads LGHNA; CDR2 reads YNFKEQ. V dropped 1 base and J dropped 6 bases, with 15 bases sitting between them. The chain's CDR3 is CASSQVYRDEDGYTF. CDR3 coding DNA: TGTGCCAGCAGCCAAGTTTACAGGGATGAGGATGGCTACACCTTC.

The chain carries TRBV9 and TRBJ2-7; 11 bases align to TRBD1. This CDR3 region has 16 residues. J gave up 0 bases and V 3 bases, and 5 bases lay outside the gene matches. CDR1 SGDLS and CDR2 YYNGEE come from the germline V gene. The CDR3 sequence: CASSGRGTGGSYEQYF. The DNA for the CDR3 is TGTGCCAGCAGCGGGAGAGGGACAGGGGGCTCCTACGAGCAGTACTTC.

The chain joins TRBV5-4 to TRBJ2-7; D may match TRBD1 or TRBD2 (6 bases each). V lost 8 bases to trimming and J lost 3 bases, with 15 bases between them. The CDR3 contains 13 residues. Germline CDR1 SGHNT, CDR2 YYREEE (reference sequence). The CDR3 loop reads CASHGGQIYEQYF. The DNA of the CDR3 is TGTGCCAGTCACGGGGGACAAATCTACGAGCAGTACTTC.

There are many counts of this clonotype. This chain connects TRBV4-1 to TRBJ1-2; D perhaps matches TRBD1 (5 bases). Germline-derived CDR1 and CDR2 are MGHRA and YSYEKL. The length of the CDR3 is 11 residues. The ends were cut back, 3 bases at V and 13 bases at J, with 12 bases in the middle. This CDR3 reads CASSQGRSSTF. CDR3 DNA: TGCGCCAGCAGCCAGGGACGTTCGAGCACCTTC.